The clone carrying this TCR beta chain was seen a handful of times. As yet, its antigen is unknown. As part of library construction, unique molecular identifiers were attached to individual cDNA molecules. MiXCR was run by TCRdb on the 5' RACE reads, yielding one entry per CDR3 protein. The sample has about 55,000 distinct CDR3 sequences, 8% to 9% seen once. The CDR3 spans 13 residues. The germline CDR1 and CDR2 sequences are LNHDA and SQIVND (reference sequence). Trimming pared 5 bases from V and 3 bases from J, leaving 8 bases between. This entry is derived from a study of early T cells in non-severe SARS-CoV-2 infection. Turning to the study itself: It was bulk RNA from unsorted whole blood that was sequenced, and the chains were unpaired. Study-level findings and limits: Clonotype matching in VDJdb favored anti-spike CD8 responses and did not capture private and CD4 specificities.

The genes are TRBV19 and TRBJ2-4, with unresolved D. This clonotype was obtained from an adult who was a healthcare worker with PCR-confirmed SARS-CoV-2 infection or an uninfected control (not recorded which). The source material was whole blood. The CDR3 protein is CASSLSDKNIQYF. CDR3 nucleotides: TGTGCCAGTAGTCTAAGCGACAAAAACATTCAGTACTTC.